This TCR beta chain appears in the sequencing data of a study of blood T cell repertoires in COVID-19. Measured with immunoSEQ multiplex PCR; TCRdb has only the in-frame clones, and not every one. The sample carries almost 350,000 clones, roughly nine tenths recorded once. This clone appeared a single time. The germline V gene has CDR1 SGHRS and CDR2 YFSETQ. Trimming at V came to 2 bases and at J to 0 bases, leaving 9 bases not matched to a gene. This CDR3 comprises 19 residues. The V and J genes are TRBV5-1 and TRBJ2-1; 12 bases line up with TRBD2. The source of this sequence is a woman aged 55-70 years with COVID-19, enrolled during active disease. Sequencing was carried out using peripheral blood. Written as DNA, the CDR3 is TGCGCCAGCAGCTTCACCGGGACTAGCGGGCCGAGCTCCTACAATGAGCAGTTCTTC. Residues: CASSFTGTSGPSSYNEQFF.